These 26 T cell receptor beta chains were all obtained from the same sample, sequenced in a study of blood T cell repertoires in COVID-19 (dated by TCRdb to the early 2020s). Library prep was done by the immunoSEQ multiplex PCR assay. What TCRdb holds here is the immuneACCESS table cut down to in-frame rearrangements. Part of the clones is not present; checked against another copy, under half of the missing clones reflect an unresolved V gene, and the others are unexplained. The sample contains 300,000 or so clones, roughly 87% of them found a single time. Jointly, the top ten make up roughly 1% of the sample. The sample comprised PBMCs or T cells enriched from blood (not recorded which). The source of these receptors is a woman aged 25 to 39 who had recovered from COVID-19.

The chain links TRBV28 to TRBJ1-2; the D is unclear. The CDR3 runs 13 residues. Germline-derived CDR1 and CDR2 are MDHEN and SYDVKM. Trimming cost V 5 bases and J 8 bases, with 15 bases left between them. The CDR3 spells CASSPPPPGGYTF. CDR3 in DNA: TGTGCCAGCAGTCCTCCTCCCCCAGGAGGCTACACCTTC.

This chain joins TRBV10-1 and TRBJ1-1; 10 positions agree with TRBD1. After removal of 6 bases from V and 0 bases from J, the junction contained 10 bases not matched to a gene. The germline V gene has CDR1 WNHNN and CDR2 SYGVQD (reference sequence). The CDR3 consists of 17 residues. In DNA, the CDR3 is TGCGCCAGCAGCCAATTTTCCGGGACAGGGGTGAACACTGAAGCTTTCTTT. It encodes CASSQFSGTGVNTEAFF.

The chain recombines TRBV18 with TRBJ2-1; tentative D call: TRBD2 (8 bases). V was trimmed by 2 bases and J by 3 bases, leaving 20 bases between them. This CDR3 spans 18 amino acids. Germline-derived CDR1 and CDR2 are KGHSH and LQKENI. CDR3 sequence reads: CASSPAGGMRGDYNEQFF. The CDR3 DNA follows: TGTGCCAGCTCACCAGCAGGGGGTATGCGGGGGGACTACAATGAGCAGTTCTTC.

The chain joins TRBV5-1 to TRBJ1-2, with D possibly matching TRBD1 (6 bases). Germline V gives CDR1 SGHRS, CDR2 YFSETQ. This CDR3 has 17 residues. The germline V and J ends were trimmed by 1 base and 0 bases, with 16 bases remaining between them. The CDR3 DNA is TGCGCCAGCAGCTTGATCGGGGGGGCAAGAACTAACTATGGCTACACCTTC. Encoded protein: CASSLIGGARTNYGYTF.

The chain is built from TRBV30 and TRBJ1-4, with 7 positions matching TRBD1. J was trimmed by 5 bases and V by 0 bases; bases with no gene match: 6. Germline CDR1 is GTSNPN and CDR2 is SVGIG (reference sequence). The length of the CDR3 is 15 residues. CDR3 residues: CAWSVGGPTNEKLFF. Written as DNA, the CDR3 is TGTGCCTGGAGTGTAGGGGGCCCGACAAATGAAAAACTGTTTTTT.

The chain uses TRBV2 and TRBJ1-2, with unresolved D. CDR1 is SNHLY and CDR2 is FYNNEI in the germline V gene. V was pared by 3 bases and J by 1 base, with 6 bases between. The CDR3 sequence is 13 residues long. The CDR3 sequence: CASSDASNYGYTF. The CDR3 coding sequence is TGTGCCAGCAGTGACGCCAGTAACTATGGCTACACCTTC.

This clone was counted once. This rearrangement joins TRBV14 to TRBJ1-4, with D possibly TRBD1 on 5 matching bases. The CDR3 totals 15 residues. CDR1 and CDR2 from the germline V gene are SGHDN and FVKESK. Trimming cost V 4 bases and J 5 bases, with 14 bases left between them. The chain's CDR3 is CASSPGGERNEKLFF. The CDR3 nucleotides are TGTGCCAGCAGCCCCGGGGGGGAGCGAAATGAAAAACTGTTTTTT.

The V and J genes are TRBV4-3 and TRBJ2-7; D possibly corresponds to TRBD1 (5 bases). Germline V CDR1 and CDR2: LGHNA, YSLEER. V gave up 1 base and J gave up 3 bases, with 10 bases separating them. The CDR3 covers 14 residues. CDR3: CASSQAIQVYEQYF. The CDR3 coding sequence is TGCGCCAGCAGCCAAGCAATACAGGTCTACGAGCAGTACTTC.

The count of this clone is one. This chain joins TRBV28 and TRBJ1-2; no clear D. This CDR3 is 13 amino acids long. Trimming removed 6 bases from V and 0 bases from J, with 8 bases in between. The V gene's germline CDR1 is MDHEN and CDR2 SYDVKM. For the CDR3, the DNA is TGTGCCAGCAGCAGATCAGCTAACTATGGCTACACCTTC. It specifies CASSRSANYGYTF.

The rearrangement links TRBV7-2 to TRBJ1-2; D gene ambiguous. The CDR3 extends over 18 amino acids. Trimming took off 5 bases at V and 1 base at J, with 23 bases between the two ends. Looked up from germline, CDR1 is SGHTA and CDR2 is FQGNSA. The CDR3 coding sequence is TGTGCCAGCAGCCTACAAAATAAAGGGAGGTGGGTTAACTATGGCTACACCTTC. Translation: CASSLQNKGRWVNYGYTF.

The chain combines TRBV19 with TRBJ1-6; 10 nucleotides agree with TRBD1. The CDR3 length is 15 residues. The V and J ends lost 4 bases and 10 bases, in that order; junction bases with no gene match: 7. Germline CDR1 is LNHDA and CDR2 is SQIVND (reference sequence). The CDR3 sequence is CASSTAGTGESPLHF. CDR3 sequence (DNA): TGTGCCAGTAGTACCGCCGGGACAGGGGAATCACCCCTCCACTTT.

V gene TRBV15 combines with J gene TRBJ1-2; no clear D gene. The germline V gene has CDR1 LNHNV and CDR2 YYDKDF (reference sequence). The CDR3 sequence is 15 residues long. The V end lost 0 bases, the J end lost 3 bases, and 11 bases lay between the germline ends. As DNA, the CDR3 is TGTGCCACCAGCAGAGATACTAGCGGGTACTATGGCTACACCTTC. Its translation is CATSRDTSGYYGYTF.

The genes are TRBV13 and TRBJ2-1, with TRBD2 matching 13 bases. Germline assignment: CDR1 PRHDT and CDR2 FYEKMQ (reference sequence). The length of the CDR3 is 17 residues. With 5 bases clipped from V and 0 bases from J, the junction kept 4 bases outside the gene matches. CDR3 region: CASSPTSGGFSYNEQFF. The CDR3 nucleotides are TGTGCCAGCAGCCCGACTAGCGGGGGGTTCTCCTACAATGAGCAGTTCTTC.

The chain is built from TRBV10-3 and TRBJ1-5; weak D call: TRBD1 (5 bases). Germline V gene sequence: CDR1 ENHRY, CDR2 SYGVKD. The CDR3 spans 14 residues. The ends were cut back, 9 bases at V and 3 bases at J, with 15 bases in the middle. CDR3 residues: CAIGADSSNQPQHF. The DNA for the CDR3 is TGTGCCATAGGGGCCGACAGTTCCAATCAGCCCCAGCATTTT.

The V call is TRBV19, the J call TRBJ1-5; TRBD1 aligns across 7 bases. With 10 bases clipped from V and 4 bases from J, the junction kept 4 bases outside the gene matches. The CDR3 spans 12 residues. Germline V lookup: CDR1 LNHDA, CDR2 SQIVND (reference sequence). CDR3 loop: CATQTGNQPQHF. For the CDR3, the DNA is TGTGCCACTCAGACAGGGAATCAGCCCCAGCATTTT.

CDR3 protein: CASNRDRTSNQPQHF. DNA for the CDR3: TGTGCCAGCAACCGGGACAGAACTAGCAATCAGCCCCAGCATTTT. The chain recombines TRBV6-5 with TRBJ1-5, with 7 positions matching TRBD1. Losses at the gene ends were 7 bases for V and 0 bases for J; bases not matched to a gene: 6. The CDR3 length is 15 residues. The germline CDR1 and CDR2 sequences are MNHEY and SVGAGI.

CDR3 nucleotides: TGTGCCTGGAGTGTGCGAGGGTATCGTAATTCACCCCTCCACTTT. Translating gives CAWSVRGYRNSPLHF. The rearrangement joins TRBV30 to TRBJ1-6; no definite D call. V gave up 0 bases and J gave up 6 bases, with 12 bases separating them. Per germline, CDR1 GTSNPN and CDR2 SVGIG (reference sequence). This CDR3 is 15 amino acids long.

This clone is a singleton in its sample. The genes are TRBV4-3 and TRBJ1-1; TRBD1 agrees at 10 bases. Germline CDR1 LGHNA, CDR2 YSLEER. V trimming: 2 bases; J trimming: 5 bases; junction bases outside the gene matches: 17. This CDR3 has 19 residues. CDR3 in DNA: TGCGCCAGCAGCCAACTCGAGGGAGACAGGGGGCGCGGGGGGACTGAAGCTTTCTTT. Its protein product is CASSQLEGDRGRGGTEAFF.

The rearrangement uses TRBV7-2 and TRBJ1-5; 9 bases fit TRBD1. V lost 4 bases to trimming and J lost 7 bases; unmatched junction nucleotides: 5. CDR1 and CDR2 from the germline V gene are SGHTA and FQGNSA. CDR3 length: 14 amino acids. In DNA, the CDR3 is TGTGCCAGCAGCTCTACAGGGGGCGGGCAGCCCCAGCATTTT. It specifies CASSSTGGGQPQHF.

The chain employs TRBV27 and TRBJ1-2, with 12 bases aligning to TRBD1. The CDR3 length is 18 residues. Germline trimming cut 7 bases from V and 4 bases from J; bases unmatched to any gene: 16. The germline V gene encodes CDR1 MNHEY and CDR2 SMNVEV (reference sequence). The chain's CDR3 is CASNSYGTGGGIGYGYTF. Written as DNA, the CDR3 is TGTGCCAGCAATTCCTACGGGACAGGGGGCGGAATCGGCTATGGCTACACCTTC.

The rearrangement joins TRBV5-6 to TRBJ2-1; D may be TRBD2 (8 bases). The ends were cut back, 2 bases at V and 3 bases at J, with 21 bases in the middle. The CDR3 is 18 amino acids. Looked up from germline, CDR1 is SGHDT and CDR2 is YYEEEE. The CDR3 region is CASSLDRDRGGYYNEQFF. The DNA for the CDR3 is TGTGCCAGCAGCTTAGACAGGGACCGGGGGGGATACTACAATGAGCAGTTCTTC.

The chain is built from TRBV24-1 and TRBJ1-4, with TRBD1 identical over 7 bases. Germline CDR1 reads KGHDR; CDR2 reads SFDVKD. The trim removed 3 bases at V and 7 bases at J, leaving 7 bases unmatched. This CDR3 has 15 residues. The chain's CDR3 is CATSDPGTVGEKLFF. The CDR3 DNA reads TGTGCCACCAGTGATCCCGGGACAGTCGGTGAAAAACTGTTTTTT.

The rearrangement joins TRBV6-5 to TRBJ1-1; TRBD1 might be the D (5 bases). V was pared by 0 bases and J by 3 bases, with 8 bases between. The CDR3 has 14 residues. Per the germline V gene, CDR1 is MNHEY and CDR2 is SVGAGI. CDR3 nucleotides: TGTGCCAGCAGTTACTCGCTCAGGGACACTGAAGCTTTCTTT. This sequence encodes CASSYSLRDTEAFF.

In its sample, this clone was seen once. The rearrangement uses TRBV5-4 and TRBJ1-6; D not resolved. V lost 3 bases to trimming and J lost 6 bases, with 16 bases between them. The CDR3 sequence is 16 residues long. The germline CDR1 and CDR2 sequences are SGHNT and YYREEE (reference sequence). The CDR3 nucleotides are TGTGCCAGCAGCTCGGGCGTTGGGGAGGGTAATTCACCCCTCCACTTT. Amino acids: CASSSGVGEGNSPLHF.

The DNA for the CDR3 is TGTGCCAGCAGCCGGGGACTCAGCTCTGGGGCCAACGTCCTGACTTTC. It codes for CASSRGLSSGANVLTF. This chain links TRBV11-3 with TRBJ2-6; D is perhaps TRBD2 (6 bases). Germline V gene lookup returns CDR1 SGHNT and CDR2 YENEEA. The CDR3 consists of 16 residues. Trimming stripped 5 bases from V and 0 bases from J, with 11 bases between.

DNA for the CDR3: TGTGCCAGCAGCGTATATTCTAGCGGGAATGAGCAGTTCTTC. This encodes CASSVYSSGNEQFF. The chain is built from TRBV9 and TRBJ2-1; 8 nucleotides align to TRBD2. Germline-derived CDR1 and CDR2 are SGDLS and YYNGEE. Unmatched junction bases numbered 4, after V lost 1 base and J lost 7 bases. The CDR3 spans 14 residues.